The source of this T cell receptor (beta chain) is a study of blood T cell repertoires in COVID-19. Generated by immunoSEQ multiplex PCR, the TCRdb table keeps only in-frame clones and is missing some. Among about 78,000 clones listed, more than 75% were seen once. The CDR3 is 18 residues long. Germline assignment: CDR1 LGHNA and CDR2 YNFKEQ. The V and J ends lost 0 bases and 8 bases, in that order; junction bases with no gene match: 5. The J gene is TRBJ2-6, the V gene TRBV4-2; 15 bases are shared with TRBD2. The origin of this receptor is a man between 45 and 60 years old with active or convalescent COVID-19. Material for sequencing was peripheral blood. The CDR3 DNA sequence: TGTGCCAGCAGCCAAGATTGGGGACTAGCGGGGGGCCCCAACGTCCTGACTTTC. It codes for CASSQDWGLAGGPNVLTF.